This entry lists 12 T cell receptor beta chains sequenced from one sample in a study of cytomegalovirus exposure and HLA in healthy donors. This PCR relied on a set of 60 Vbeta primers and 13 Jbeta primers. The method was immunoSEQ multiplex PCR; TCRdb's version includes in-frame clones alone and lacks a portion of them. The repertoire holds 220,000 or so clones, with 70% to 80% as singletons. What was sequenced was PBMCs. The receptors were sampled from a male donor in good health and CMV-seronegative.

J is TRBJ1-1 and V is TRBV13; D not certain. Germline assignment: CDR1 PRHDT and CDR2 FYEKMQ (reference sequence). The CDR3 has 13 amino acids. V lost 1 base and J lost 1, with 4 bases in between. The CDR3 DNA is TGTGCCAGCAGCTTAGCAGGGAACACTGAAGCTTTCTTT. It yields the protein CASSLAGNTEAFF.

This clone turned up a few times. In DNA form, the CDR3 reads TGTGCCAGCCAACGACAGGGGAATCAGCCCCAGCATTTT. It encodes CASQRQGNQPQHF. The rearrangement joins TRBV6-1 to TRBJ1-5; TRBD1 matches at 8 bases. With V trimmed by 8 bases and J by 4 bases, 4 bases remained unmatched. Germline V gene sequence: CDR1 MNHNS, CDR2 SASEGT. The CDR3 length is 13 residues.

This chain joins TRBV19 and TRBJ2-7, with D possibly TRBD1 on 5 matching bases. V lost 3 bases, J lost 6 bases, and 15 bases lay in between. CDR3 size: 14 residues. The V gene's germline CDR1 is LNHDA and CDR2 SQIVND (reference sequence). The DNA for the CDR3 is TGTGCCAGTAGTATTGGGGCAGGGCGAGGCGAGCAGTACTTC. It specifies CASSIGAGRGEQYF.

V usage is TRBV18 and J usage is TRBJ2-5, with D maybe TRBD1 (6 bases). The CDR3 sequence is 14 residues long. The germline V and J ends were trimmed by 0 bases and 4 bases, with 9 bases remaining between them. The germline gives CDR1 KGHSH, CDR2 LQKENI. CDR3 in DNA: TGTGCCAGCTCACCACCGCCCAGGGGAGAGACCCAGTACTTC. It codes for CASSPPPRGETQYF.

The rearrangement joins TRBV7-6 to TRBJ2-3; TRBD2 aligns across 9 bases. Germline CDR1 is SGHVS and CDR2 is FNYEAQ. The ends lost 4 bases at V and 0 bases at J; junction bases unmatched: 8. CDR3 length: 17 amino acids. The chain's CDR3 is CASSSLIAGESTDTQYF. The CDR3 nucleotides read TGTGCCAGCAGCTCGTTAATAGCGGGAGAAAGCACAGATACGCAGTATTTT.

The V and J genes are TRBV28 and TRBJ2-7, with 9 nucleotides matching TRBD1. CDR3 length: 14 residues. The ends lost 4 bases at V and 1 base at J; junction bases unmatched: 2. Germline V gives CDR1 MDHEN, CDR2 SYDVKM. The CDR3 region has the DNA TGTGCCAGCAGTTCGACAGGGGGTTCCTACGAGCAGTACTTC. Protein: CASSSTGGSYEQYF.

The rearrangement joins TRBV7-9 to TRBJ1-2, with 9 bases matching TRBD1. CDR1 and CDR2 (germline): SEHNR, FQNEAQ (reference sequence). The CDR3 contains 13 residues. V lost 4 bases and J lost 8; bases outside the gene matches: 5. This chain's CDR3 is CASSWTGAGGYTF. The CDR3 DNA reads TGTGCCAGCAGCTGGACAGGGGCAGGAGGCTACACCTTC.

The V call is TRBV6-5, the J call TRBJ2-4, with D unresolved. V dropped 2 bases and J dropped 1 base, with 12 bases sitting between them. This CDR3 is built from 16 residues. The germline V gene encodes CDR1 MNHEY and CDR2 SVGAGI. The CDR3 loop is CASSYDNSLAKNIQYF. For the CDR3, the DNA is TGTGCCAGCAGTTACGACAATAGTCTGGCCAAAAACATTCAGTACTTC.

This clone was seen more than once but under ten times. The genes are TRBV27 and TRBJ2-1, with 9 bases fitting TRBD2. From germline, CDR1 is MNHEY and CDR2 SMNVEV (reference sequence). This CDR3 is built from 15 residues. The J segment lost 5 bases and the V segment lost 5 bases, leaving 7 bases of the junction unmatched. CDR3 amino acids: CASSPRAGGDNEQFF. CDR3 sequence (DNA): TGTGCCAGCAGTCCTCGAGCGGGAGGAGACAATGAGCAGTTCTTC.

This clone was seen a handful of times. The chain combines TRBV5-1 with TRBJ1-6; tentative D call: TRBD1 (6 bases). This CDR3 contains 13 residues. The V end lost 0 bases, the J end lost 11 bases, and 9 bases lay between the germline ends. Per the germline V gene, CDR1 is SGHRS and CDR2 is YFSETQ. The CDR3 reads CASSLGAGAPLHF. CDR3 nucleotides: TGCGCCAGCAGCTTGGGAGCAGGGGCACCCCTCCACTTT.

Here the CDR3 reads CASSIEGQTNTDTQYF. CDR3 bases: TGTGCCAGTAGTATAGAGGGACAGACTAACACAGATACGCAGTATTTT. J is TRBJ2-3 and V is TRBV19, with 7 positions matching TRBD1. J lost 2 bases, V lost 0 bases, and 5 bases had no gene match. This CDR3 has 16 amino acids. Germline V gene lookup returns CDR1 LNHDA and CDR2 SQIVND (reference sequence).

The chain links TRBV4-1 to TRBJ1-5, with D perhaps matching TRBD1 (5 bases). This CDR3 has 14 amino acids. Germline V gene sequence: CDR1 MGHRA, CDR2 YSYEKL. Trimming left V 5 bases short and J 4 bases short, with 12 bases between. The CDR3 nucleotides are TGCGCCAGCAGCTCAAACCAGGGTAATCAGCCCCAGCATTTT. As protein: CASSSNQGNQPQHF.